This T cell receptor (beta chain) derives from a study of shared clonotypes between healthy human individuals. Study-wide background: Aged between 18 and 49, the donors were a couple of women and a few men.

Unsorted PBMC DNA went through sequencing on ten immunoSEQ deep assay plates. The protocol was immunoSEQ multiplex PCR, while the TCRdb copy is restricted to in-frame clones and leaves out a portion. Of approximately 460,000 clones in the sample, 60% to 80% were seen once. This receptor was identified in a woman aged 40 to 49 in good health. Some clones in this sample may be carry-over from other donors' samples. Sequencing was performed on PBMCs.

The chain's CDR3 is CASHPPWGAYNEQFF. Here the CDR3 DNA reads TGTGCCAGCCACCCCCCCTGGGGAGCGTACAATGAGCAGTTCTTC. The rearrangement links TRBV28 to TRBJ2-1; tentative D call: TRBD2 (5 bases). V shed 8 bases and J shed 4 bases, with 18 bases lying between them. The CDR3 spans 15 residues. Germline CDR1 MDHEN, CDR2 SYDVKM.